Shown below are 12 T cell receptor beta chains from a single sample sequenced in a study of tissue T cells after allogeneic stem cell transplantation. Clones were sequenced by immunoSEQ multiplex PCR, and TCRdb holds only the in-frame ones, with some missing. The table has over 7,000 clones, over 40% seen once; the top ten hold about 7.2%. As to time point: mouse harvest day 7 after allogeneic transplant. Each mouse received 10^7 T-cell-depleted marrow cells plus 10^6 splenic CD5+ T cells by tail vein. The sequencing sample was made of gut tissue. Receptors originate from a female BALB/c mouse given C57BL/6 T cells with graft-versus-host disease after an allogeneic hematopoietic cell transplant.

This clone was found a few times. Gene names and germline match the mouse. The read terminates 1 residue ahead of where the CDR3 ends, so the germline J gene completes it. The gene calls are TRBV19 and TRBJ2-7, with 12 bases aligning to TRBD2. Germline V CDR1 and CDR2: FNHDT, SITEND (reference sequence). The CDR3 runs to 14 residues. The junction had 1 base not matched to a gene; V was cut back by 2 bases and J by 4 bases. Partial CDR3 DNA: TGTGCCAGCAGTATCGGGACTGGGGGGTATGAACAGTAC. It specifies CASSIGTGGYEQY. The full CDR3 sequence reads CASSIGTGGYEQYF.

In the case of this clone: Genes and germline are mouse. The read terminates 1 residue ahead of where the CDR3 ends, so the germline J gene completes it. The chain employs TRBV23 and TRBJ1-2. The CDR3 is made up of 15 amino acids. Germline CDR1 is KGHTA and CDR2 is FQNQQP. The CDR3 bases that were read are TGCTCCAGCAGTCACCGAGGGGGGGCCAACTCCGACTACACC. It specifies CSSSHRGGANSDYT. The entire CDR3 sequence reads CSSSHRGGANSDYTF.

With regard to this clone: The listed genes are named as in mouse. The sequenced fragment ends 1 residue before the CDR3 boundary, so the rest is inferred from the germline J gene. This sequence joins TRBV13-3 and TRBJ2-5; 8 bases are a match to TRBD2. After removal of 0 bases from V and 4 bases from J, the junction contained 4 bases not matched to a gene. Germline loops: CDR1 NNHDY, CDR2 SYVADS. The CDR3 is 15 amino acids. CDR3: CASSDDWGSKDTQYF. The sequenced part of the CDR3 DNA is TGTGCCAGCAGTGATGACTGGGGGTCCAAAGACACCCAGTAC.

In the case of this clone: Gene names are mouse gene names. With the read ending 1 residue before the CDR3 end, the germline J gene is used to fill in that end. The chain carries TRBV26 and TRBJ1-5; D might be TRBD1 (5 bases). Germline V CDR1 and CDR2: KGHPV, FQNQEV (reference sequence). The CDR3 has 12 residues. The V end was cut by 5 bases, the J end by 5 bases, with 7 bases between. The covered CDR3 bases are TGTGCCAGCAGTAGAGGGGACCAGGCTCCGCTT. It translates to CASSRGDQAPL. The whole CDR3 protein reads CASSRGDQAPLF.

This clone was detected a few times. Mouse names are used for the genes. With the read ending 1 residue before the CDR3 end, the germline J gene is used to fill in that end. The rearrangement links TRBV23 to TRBJ1-5; the DNA was not compared with TRBD1, the D call given in the table. The CDR3 is 15 amino acids. CDR1 and CDR2 from the germline V gene are KGHTA and FQNQQP. The sequenced CDR3 bases are TGCTCCAGCAGTCAATCGAGGCCAGGGGGCGAGGCTCCGCTT. It translates to CSSSQSRPGGEAPL. The entire CDR3 sequence reads CSSSQSRPGGEAPLF.

Of note for this clone: Gene names and germline refer to mouse. The CDR3 end falls 1 residue outside the read, so it is completed with the germline J gene. The chain combines TRBV12-1 with TRBJ2-3; D unclear. Germline V lookup: CDR1 SGHSN, CDR2 HYEKVE. The V end lost 0 bases, the J end lost 2 bases, and 2 bases lay between the germline ends. The CDR3 is made up of 12 amino acids. The CDR3 spells CASSLNAETLYF. Incomplete CDR3 DNA: TGTGCCAGCTCTCTCAATGCAGAAACGCTGTAT.

This clone was picked up a small number of times. The gene names here belong to mouse. The read gets to within 1 residue of the CDR3 end, and the germline J gene fills in the rest. The rearrangement joins TRBV26 to TRBJ2-7; maybe TRBD1 (5 bases). V gave up 4 bases and J gave up 6 bases, with 10 bases separating them. Germline values: CDR1 KGHPV, CDR2 FQNQEV (reference sequence). The CDR3 is made up of 12 amino acids. The CDR3 is CASSQGGVEQYF. Incomplete CDR3 DNA: TGTGCCAGCAGTCAGGGAGGGGTTGAACAGTAC. Complete variable domain (other parts from reference TRBV26 and TRBJ2-7): NSKVIQTPRYLVKGQGQKAKMRCIPEKGHPVVFWYQQNKNNEFKFLINFQNQEVLQQIDMTEKRFSAECPSNSPCSLEIQSSEAGDSALYLCASSQGGVEQYFGPGTRLTVL.

A remark on this clone: Gene names follow the mouse nomenclature. The read stops 1 residue short of the end of the CDR3; the missing end is completed from the germline J gene. The V gene is TRBV3, the J gene TRBJ2-3; TRBD2 agrees at 13 bases. V shed 3 bases, J shed 3 bases, and the junction held 3 bases outside the gene matches. Germline CDR1 reads SNHLY; CDR2 reads FYNGKV (reference sequence). The CDR3 is 16 amino acids. CDR3 DNA, as far as it was read: TGTGCCAGCAGCTTTGGGGACTGGGGGGGAGCAGAAACGCTGTAT. It encodes CASSFGDWGGAETLY. The entire CDR3 protein is CASSFGDWGGAETLYF.

This clone was seen more than once but under ten times. These gene names are mouse names. Read data end 1 residue before the CDR3 end; the end is taken from the germline J gene. The gene calls are TRBV5 and TRBJ2-1; 9 nucleotides match TRBD2. The V gene end was trimmed by 0 bases and the J gene end by 1 base; junction bases not matched to a gene: 7. This CDR3 contains 18 residues. Germline-derived CDR1 and CDR2 are LGHNA and YNLKQL (reference sequence). CDR3 bases read: TGTGCCAGCAGCCAAGATTGGACTGGGGAGATGAACTATGCTGAGCAGTTC. Its translation: CASSQDWTGEMNYAEQF. The CDR3 in full is CASSQDWTGEMNYAEQFF.

As concerns this clone: Each gene name is a mouse one. Coverage ceases 1 residue before the CDR3 finishes, and the germline J gene fills in the end. This chain connects TRBV29 to TRBJ1-1; 7 bases are a match to TRBD1. CDR1 is MSHET and CDR2 is SYDVDS in the germline V gene. The CDR3 consists of 14 residues. With V trimmed by 4 bases and J by 0 bases, 2 bases remained unmatched. CDR3 bases read: TGTGCTAGCAGTTACGACAGGGCAAACACAGAAGTCTTC. This encodes CASSYDRANTEVF. The whole CDR3 protein is CASSYDRANTEVFF.

Concerning this clone itself: Each gene name is a mouse one. The observed sequence ends 1 residue before the CDR3 terminus, with the missing tail filled in from the germline J gene. V and J are TRBV16 and TRBJ2-5, with 10 bases matching TRBD2. CDR3 length: 14 residues. The germline gives CDR1 SGHSA, CDR2 FRNQAP. Unmatched junction bases numbered 3, after V lost 6 bases and J lost 3 bases. The CDR3 bases that were read are TGTGCAAGCAGTCTGGACTGGGGGCAAGACACCCAGTAC. Residues: CASSLDWGQDTQY. The entire CDR3 is CASSLDWGQDTQYF.

As concerns this clone: Germline and genes: mouse. Sequencing ends 1 residue short of the CDR3 end; the germline J gene provides the rest. The chain uses TRBV2 and TRBJ2-7; 8 bases match TRBD2. Germline CDR1 LGHNA, CDR2 YSYQKL. This CDR3 is built from 15 residues. V lost 0 bases, J lost 6 bases, and 7 bases stayed unmatched. The sequenced part of the CDR3 DNA is TGTGCCAGCAGCCAAGATGGCTGGGGGGACGGTGAACAGTAC. This sequence encodes CASSQDGWGDGEQY. The whole CDR3 reads CASSQDGWGDGEQYF.